Below, 11 T cell receptor beta chains from the same sample are listed, as sequenced in a study of blood T cells in healthy people across ages. A J-beta primer mix and a sample-barcoded 5' primer were used in a second PCR of roughly 6 to 12 cycles. Using its own MiXCR run on the 5' RACE reads, TCRdb lists one record per CDR3 protein. Here the sample spans about 930,000 distinct CDR3 sequences, about 28% being singletons. This sample was shared with a second study, whose subject was T cells of mothers and their children.

The sequenced sample consisted of blood. These receptors all come from a woman in her 40s in good health.

In this sample, this clonotype turned up many times. This CDR3 reads CASSHGQGGNWETQYF. The CDR3 nucleotides read TGTGCCAGCAGCCATGGACAGGGTGGAAATTGGGAGACCCAGTACTTC. The rearrangement uses TRBV7-9 and TRBJ2-5; 8 nucleotides line up with TRBD1. Trimming removed 5 bases from V and 5 bases from J; junction bases left unmatched: 13. Germline V gives CDR1 SEHNR, CDR2 FQNEAQ (reference sequence). This CDR3 is 16 amino acids long.

This clonotype was counted at least ten times. The CDR3 loop reads CAISETPSTSSYNEQFF. In nucleotides, the CDR3 is TGTGCCATCAGTGAGACTCCATCTACGAGCTCCTACAATGAGCAGTTCTTC. The rearrangement links TRBV10-3 to TRBJ2-1; D is unresolved. The CDR3 spans 17 residues. V lost 2 bases and J 0 bases, leaving 14 bases between the germline ends. Looked up from germline, CDR1 is ENHRY and CDR2 is SYGVKD.

The chain employs TRBV2 and TRBJ2-3, with 11 bases fitting TRBD2. The V gene's germline CDR1 is SNHLY and CDR2 FYNNEI. V was clipped by 11 bases and J by 4 bases; unmatched bases: 5. CDR3 length: 13 amino acids. CDR3 loop: CAGTSGGSDTQYF. The CDR3 DNA reads as TGTGCCGGAACTAGCGGGGGTTCAGATACGCAGTATTTT.

This chain uses TRBV6-5 with TRBJ2-2, with D tentatively TRBD1 (5 bases). The CDR3 covers 13 residues. Between the trimmed V and J ends, which lost 7 bases and 2 bases, there was a span of 8 bases. Germline loops: CDR1 MNHEY, CDR2 SVGAGI. CDR3 sequence reads: CASIQGNTGELFF. CDR3 sequence (DNA): TGTGCCAGCATTCAGGGCAACACCGGGGAGCTGTTTTTT.

This clonotype was counted many times. The gene calls are TRBV10-3 and TRBJ2-7; TRBD1 matches 11 bases. Germline loops: CDR1 ENHRY, CDR2 SYGVKD. The junction had 1 base not matched to a gene; V was cut back by 0 bases and J by 3 bases. The CDR3 loop spans 15 amino acids. CDR3 in amino acids: CAISESGTGGYEQYF. The DNA of the CDR3 is TGTGCCATCAGTGAGTCGGGGACAGGGGGCTACGAGCAGTACTTC.

Concerning this clonotype: Germline and junction disagree at one end, which may indicate a read error. The V gene is TRBV12-3 or TRBV12-4, the J gene TRBJ1-6, with D uncertain. The CDR3 sequence is 14 residues long. This CDR3 reads CASSSRTADSPLHF. The CDR3 nucleotides are TGCGCCAGCAGTTCCCGGACGGCAGATTCACCCCTCCACTTT.

The chain is built from TRBV3-1 and TRBJ2-5; no clear D. There are 13 residues in the CDR3. CDR1 is LGHDT and CDR2 is YNNKEL in the germline V gene (reference sequence). Trimming took off 1 base at V and 3 bases at J, with 6 bases between the two ends. CDR3 in amino acids: CASSQVLEETQYF. The CDR3 bases are TGTGCCAGCAGCCAAGTGCTGGAAGAGACCCAGTACTTC.

V gene TRBV6-6 combines with J gene TRBJ2-7; 8 bases agree with TRBD1. The V segment lost 2 bases and the J segment 7 bases; nucleotides outside the gene matches: 10. CDR1 is MNHNY and CDR2 is SVGAGI in the germline V gene (reference sequence). CDR3 length: 15 amino acids. CDR3 residues: CASSYDRGFANEQYF. CDR3 nucleotides: TGTGCCAGCAGTTACGACAGGGGCTTTGCCAATGAGCAGTACTTC.

In its sample, this clonotype was seen a few times. The chain joins TRBV3-1 to TRBJ2-1; possible D gene TRBD2, 6 bases. The CDR3 covers 21 residues. CDR1 is LGHDT, CDR2 YNNKEL, per germline (reference sequence). V was shortened by 0 bases and J by 4 bases, with 28 bases between the two germline ends. DNA of the CDR3: TGTGCCAGCAGCCAAGATAAAATACTAGCCTATCTTACTGGGGTTTACAATGAGCAGTTCTTC. Protein sequence: CASSQDKILAYLTGVYNEQFF.

This clonotype was counted ten times or more. The chain employs TRBV4-2 and TRBJ2-7; D is possibly TRBD1 or TRBD2 (5 bases each). The CDR3 spans 15 residues. Germline V lookup: CDR1 LGHNA, CDR2 YNFKEQ. V was shortened by 4 bases and J by 5 bases, with 18 bases between the two germline ends. The CDR3 DNA reads as TGTGCCAGCAGCCCCCACCCGGGACCGGGTAACGAGCAGTACTTC. This codes for CASSPHPGPGNEQYF.

This clonotype was picked up many times. An end of the junction differs from the germline gene, which may be a read error. This rearrangement joins TRBV12-3 or TRBV12-4 to TRBJ2-1; D gene unclear. The CDR3 contains 12 residues. The CDR3 reads CASSLGFNEQFF. CDR3 nucleotides: TGCGCCAGCAGCTTGGGCTTCAATGAGCAGTTCTTC.